What follows is one TCR beta chain and its context. This sample is drawn from a study of blood T cell repertoires in COVID-19. Original processing notes: Estimation of nucleated cell counts relied on the amplification of reference gene primers. Sequencing used immunoSEQ multiplex PCR; TCRdb keeps in-frame clones, though not all of them. The D gene and trimming were derived from the DNA, and the V and J assignments and clone size from that table. The profile shows a few hundred thousand clones, about 87% of them singletons. CDR3 length equals 15 residues. V was clipped by 4 bases and J by 9 bases; unmatched bases: 7. The germline V gene encodes CDR1 PRHDT and CDR2 FYEKMQ (reference sequence).

The chain combines TRBV13 with TRBJ1-6, with 9 bases lining up with TRBD1. Source material: PBMCs or T cells enriched from blood (not recorded which). The receptor was isolated from a woman in her thirties or forties who had been exposed to COVID-19. For the CDR3, the DNA is TGTGCCAGCAGCTCGGGGGACAGGGCTAGTTCACCCCTCCACTTT. This sequence encodes CASSSGDRASSPLHF. Variable domain in full (rest from reference TRBV13 and TRBJ1-6): AAGVIQSPRHLIKEKRETATLKCYPIPRHDTVYWYQQGPGQDPQFLISFYEKMQSDKGSIPDRFSAQQFSDYHSELNMSSLELGDSALYFCASSSGDRASSPLHFGNGTRLTVT.